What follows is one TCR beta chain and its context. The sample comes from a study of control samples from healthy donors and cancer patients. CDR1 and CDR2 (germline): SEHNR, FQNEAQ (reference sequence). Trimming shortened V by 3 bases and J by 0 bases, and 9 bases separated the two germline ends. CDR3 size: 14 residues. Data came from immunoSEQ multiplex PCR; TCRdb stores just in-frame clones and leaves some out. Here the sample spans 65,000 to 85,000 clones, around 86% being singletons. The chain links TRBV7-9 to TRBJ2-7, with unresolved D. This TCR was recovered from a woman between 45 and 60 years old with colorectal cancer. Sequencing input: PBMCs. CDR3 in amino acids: CASSLSGNSYEQYV. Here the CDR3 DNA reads TGTGCCAGCAGCTTGAGTGGGAACTCCTACGAGCAGTACGTC.